A single sample is the source of the 23 T cell receptor beta chains below, sequenced in a study of Ad26.COV2.S vaccination and SARS-CoV-2 variants. Data came from immunoSEQ multiplex PCR; TCRdb stores just in-frame clones and leaves some out. The sample carries 400,000 to 450,000 clones, 80% to 95% recorded once. Treatment indicated: about 20 received Ad26.COV2.S at low or high dose, single or two shots; about 5 received placebo; per-sample allocation not given. Sample collection was performed on day 63 after the first vaccine or placebo injection. The source material was peripheral blood, sampled in a trial of Ad26.COV2.S vaccine versus placebo. These receptors were collected from a person between 18 and 65 years old who received the Ad26.COV2.S COVID-19 vaccine or a placebo.

The CDR3 sequence: CASSSTGAEGPYNEQFF. DNA of the CDR3: TGTGCCAGCAGTTCCACAGGAGCGGAGGGTCCCTACAATGAGCAGTTCTTC. This chain connects TRBV2 to TRBJ2-1, with D maybe TRBD2 (6 bases). In germline, CDR1 is SNHLY, CDR2 FYNNEI. This CDR3 is built from 17 residues. Trimming took off 5 bases at V and 2 bases at J, with 19 bases between the two ends.

The V and J genes are TRBV29-1 and TRBJ2-7; tentative D call: TRBD1 (5 bases). The V gene lost 7 bases and the J gene lost 1 base, with 17 bases spanning the gap. The CDR3 sequence is 14 residues long. The germline CDR1 and CDR2 sequences are SQVTM and ANQGSEA. DNA of the CDR3: TGCAGCGCAAGGGAACAGGCCGAATCCTACGAGCAGTACTTC. Protein product: CSAREQAESYEQYF.

This sequence joins TRBV11-2 and TRBJ2-5; D remains ambiguous. V dropped 2 bases and J dropped 4 bases, with 11 bases sitting between them. CDR3 size: 14 residues. CDR1 and CDR2 (germline): SGHAT, FQNNGV. The CDR3 nucleotides read TGTGCCAGCAGCTTAAGTGCGCTACGAGAGACCCAGTACTTC. Translation: CASSLSALRETQYF.

The rearrangement links TRBV27 to TRBJ1-4; 8 nucleotides match TRBD1. CDR1 is MNHEY and CDR2 is SMNVEV in the germline V gene (reference sequence). The CDR3 loop spans 14 amino acids. V was clipped by 5 bases and J by 12 bases; unmatched bases: 11. The CDR3: CASSLGTGARELFF. The CDR3 DNA is TGTGCCAGCAGTCTTGGGACAGGCGCAAGAGAACTGTTTTTT.

The chain uses TRBV7-8 and TRBJ1-5, with TRBD1 matching 7 bases. The CDR3 extends over 21 amino acids. The V gene end was trimmed by 1 base and the J gene end by 0 bases; junction bases not matched to a gene: 18. Looked up from germline, CDR1 is SGHVS and CDR2 is FQNEAQ. This chain's CDR3 is CASSLDSPQTWDSYSNQPQHF. CDR3 DNA sequence: TGTGCCAGCAGCTTAGACTCCCCCCAGACGTGGGACAGTTATAGCAATCAGCCCCAGCATTTT.

The CDR3 bases are TGCGCCAGCAGCCAACGTCGGTTGGGAGGGCCAAGGTACAATGAGCAGTTCTTC. Its translation: CASSQRRLGGPRYNEQFF. The rearrangement links TRBV4-1 to TRBJ2-1, with 7 bases matching TRBD2. J gave up 4 bases and V 2 bases, and 14 bases lay outside the gene matches. The CDR3 covers 18 residues. The germline V gene encodes CDR1 MGHRA and CDR2 YSYEKL.

This sequence joins TRBV5-1 and TRBJ2-2; D might be TRBD2 (5 bases). This CDR3 contains 13 residues. Germline V CDR1 and CDR2: SGHRS, YFSETQ. V was clipped by 4 bases and J by 3 bases, with 7 bases between them. CDR3 region: CASSEGYTGELFF. CDR3 bases: TGCGCCAGCAGCGAGGGTTACACCGGGGAGCTGTTTTTT.

The chain employs TRBV5-5 and TRBJ2-2, with D possibly called TRBD1 or TRBD2 (5 bases each). Germline CDR1 is SGHKS and CDR2 is YYEKEE (reference sequence). V lost 5 bases, J lost 2 bases, and 22 bases lay in between. CDR3 size: 18 residues. CDR3: CASSRRDRGSANTGELFF. Written as DNA, the CDR3 is TGTGCCAGCAGTCGCCGGGACCGCGGCTCGGCCAACACCGGGGAGCTGTTTTTT.

This chain joins TRBV25-1 and TRBJ1-1, with D possibly TRBD1 on 6 matching bases. The CDR3 has 14 amino acids. The V gene's germline CDR1 is MGHDK and CDR2 SYGVNS. The ends were cut back, 6 bases at V and 1 base at J, with 12 bases in the middle. The CDR3 coding sequence is TGTGCCAGCAGCCGGACAGCCACGAACACTGAAGCTTTCTTT. Translated, it gives CASSRTATNTEAFF.

The J gene is TRBJ1-1, the V gene TRBV10-3; a possible D gene is TRBD1 (6 bases). V lost 3 bases and J lost 0, with 8 bases in between. The CDR3 has 14 amino acids. Germline lookup yields CDR1 ENHRY and CDR2 SYGVKD. CDR3 DNA: TGTGCCATCAGTGATTACAGGGTGAACACTGAAGCTTTCTTT. Translating it yields CAISDYRVNTEAFF.

The J gene is TRBJ1-2, the V gene TRBV7-2, with D maybe TRBD1 (5 bases). This CDR3 is built from 13 residues. V lost 3 bases to trimming and J lost 8 bases, with 13 bases between them. Germline V gene data show CDR1 as SGHTA and CDR2 as FQGNSA. The chain's CDR3 is CASSFRGGEGYTF. The CDR3 nucleotides read TGTGCCAGCAGCTTCCGGGGCGGAGAGGGCTACACCTTC.

J is TRBJ1-5 and V is TRBV5-8; D is unclear. Looked up from germline, CDR1 is SGHTS and CDR2 is YDEGEE. This CDR3 contains 15 residues. Trimming removed 0 bases at V and 5 bases at J, with 12 bases between. CDR3 in DNA: TGTGCCAGCAGCTTGGGACAAAGTATCGATCAGCCCCAGCATTTT. This encodes CASSLGQSIDQPQHF. The complete variable domain, with remaining parts taken from reference TRBV5-8 and TRBJ1-5, reads EAGVTQSPTHLIKTRGQQATLRCSPISGHTSVYWYQQALGLGLQFLLWYDEGEERNRGNFPPRFSGRQFPNYSSELNVNALELEDSALYLCASSLGQSIDQPQHFGDGTRLSIL.

The rearrangement links TRBV5-8 to TRBJ1-5; D is unresolved. Looked up from germline, CDR1 is SGHTS and CDR2 is YDEGEE. The ends were cut back, 8 bases at V and 1 base at J, with 7 bases in the middle. This CDR3 is 12 amino acids long. Written as DNA, the CDR3 is TGTGCCAGTACCGGAAGCAATCAGCCCCAGCATTTT. This encodes CASTGSNQPQHF.

This clone was observed once. This chain joins TRBV6-2 or TRBV6-3 and TRBJ2-7; 8 bases agree with TRBD1. The ends lost 5 bases at V and 6 bases at J; junction bases unmatched: 6. The germline V gene has CDR1 MNHEY and CDR2 SVGEGT. This CDR3 is 13 amino acids long. Written as DNA, the CDR3 is TGTGCCAGCAGTAAGAGGACAGGGCGCGAGCAGTACTTC. Protein product: CASSKRTGREQYF.

This rearrangement joins TRBV7-2 to TRBJ1-4, with TRBD1 identical over 7 bases. The J segment lost 5 bases and the V segment lost 1 base, leaving 4 bases of the junction unmatched. This CDR3 spans 15 amino acids. CDR1 and CDR2 (germline): SGHTA, FQGNSA. For the CDR3, the DNA is TGTGCCAGCAGCTTAGGGGGACAGCGGAATGAAAAACTGTTTTTT. It encodes CASSLGGQRNEKLFF. Combining the CDR3 with reference TRBV7-2 and TRBJ1-4 gives the whole variable domain GAGVSQSPSNKVTEKGKDVELRCDPISGHTALYWYRQSLGQGLEFLIYFQGNSAPDKSGLPSDRFSAERTGGSVSTLTIQRTQQEDSAVYLCASSLGGQRNEKLFFGSGTQLSVL.

The chain recombines TRBV2 with TRBJ2-1; D might be TRBD2 (6 bases). This CDR3 has 13 amino acids. Trimming left V 7 bases short and J 6 bases short, with 13 bases between. Germline V gene sequence: CDR1 SNHLY, CDR2 FYNNEI. CDR3 in DNA: TGTGCCAGCACGCGGGACGCTGGCAATGAGCAGTTCTTC. This codes for CASTRDAGNEQFF.

The V and J genes are TRBV5-1 and TRBJ2-7, with D possibly being TRBD1 or TRBD2 (6 bases each). Germline CDR1 reads SGHRS; CDR2 reads YFSETQ. The CDR3 extends over 14 amino acids. Trimming took 4 bases from V and 7 from J, leaving 18 bases between them. CDR3 protein: CASSPWDFRGEQYF. Here the CDR3 DNA reads TGCGCCAGCAGCCCCTGGGACTTTAGGGGGGAGCAGTACTTC.

This clone is a singleton in its sample. The V and J genes are TRBV5-1 and TRBJ2-1, with 7 bases lining up with TRBD2. The V gene end was trimmed by 7 bases and the J gene end by 0 bases; junction bases not matched to a gene: 7. CDR1 SGHRS and CDR2 YFSETQ come from the germline V gene. This CDR3 contains 15 residues. The CDR3 loop is CASQLGGSSYNEQFF. CDR3 coding DNA: TGCGCCAGCCAGTTGGGGGGGAGCTCCTACAATGAGCAGTTCTTC.

The V gene is TRBV6-5, the J gene TRBJ1-1; D gene unclear. The CDR3 covers 12 residues. The ends were cut back, 8 bases at V and 1 base at J, with 8 bases in the middle. The germline CDR1 and CDR2 sequences are MNHEY and SVGAGI. The DNA of the CDR3 is TGTGCCAGCTATAGGGCGAACACTGAAGCTTTCTTT. Its translation is CASYRANTEAFF.

The rearrangement joins TRBV5-4 to TRBJ2-3; D is ambiguous. Trimming pared 4 bases from V and 0 bases from J, leaving 15 bases between. The CDR3 is made up of 16 amino acids. From germline, CDR1 is SGHNT and CDR2 YYREEE (reference sequence). The CDR3 is CASSGVTKSSTDTQYF. The CDR3 bases are TGTGCCAGCAGCGGCGTTACCAAATCTAGCACAGATACGCAGTATTTT.

This chain uses TRBV4-3 with TRBJ2-3; D ambiguous. Germline V gives CDR1 LGHNA, CDR2 YSLEER. The CDR3 length is 15 residues. The V gene lost 2 bases and the J gene lost 0 bases, with 9 bases spanning the gap. This chain's CDR3 is CASSQHMDSTDTQYF. DNA of the CDR3: TGCGCCAGCAGCCAACACATGGACAGCACAGATACGCAGTATTTT.

The chain has TRBV7-2 and TRBJ2-7, with TRBD2 matching over 8 bases. The CDR3 loop spans 14 amino acids. V trimming: 3 bases; J trimming: 2 bases; junction bases outside the gene matches: 3. Germline CDR1 SGHTA, CDR2 FQGNSA. The CDR3 DNA is TGTGCCAGCAGCTTTGGACTAGCCCCCTACGAGCAGTACTTC. Translated: CASSFGLAPYEQYF. Full variable domain (rest looked up from reference TRBV7-2 and TRBJ2-7): GAGVSQSPSNKVTEKGKDVELRCDPISGHTALYWYRQSLGQGLEFLIYFQGNSAPDKSGLPSDRFSAERTGGSVSTLTIQRTQQEDSAVYLCASSFGLAPYEQYFGPGTRLTVT.

This chain connects TRBV28 to TRBJ2-4, with 8 bases fitting TRBD1. The CDR3 runs 17 residues. Germline assignment: CDR1 MDHEN and CDR2 SYDVKM. Trimming removed 3 bases from V and 4 bases from J; junction bases left unmatched: 11. The CDR3 protein is CASSLILGTGGKNIQYF. As DNA, the CDR3 is TGTGCCAGCAGTTTGATTTTGGGGACAGGCGGGAAAAACATTCAGTACTTC.